This T cell receptor (beta chain) derives from a study of spatial heterogeneity in lung cancer. Study-wide context: Averaged across combinations, each unique TCR and UMI pairing appeared more than ten times in raw reads, which were uncorrected.

The time point here: sample taken at primary tumor resection. The study sequenced unsorted whole RNA from tumor, nontumor lung or frozen PBMC. Of note for this clonotype: The antigen remains undetermined. No conserved phenylalanine or tryptophan ends this CDR3, so it is likely a read error.

Study-wide findings and caveats: The appearance of ubiquitous expanded tumor TCRs in blood was greater at resection than follow-up.

TCRdb fed the 5' RACE reads into MiXCR, producing one record per CDR3 protein. This table has more than 30,000 distinct CDR3 sequences, 5.2% appearing once. Deletions cut 4 bases from V and 2 bases from J, with 10 bases between. The CDR3 is 14 amino acids. The rearrangement uses TRBV12-3 or TRBV12-4 and TRBJ2-3; D not certain. The TCR originated in a female donor with early-stage non-small cell lung cancer. Sequenced material: PBMCs, taken at surgery. For the CDR3, the DNA is TGTGCCAGCAGTTGGGAACTTTTCACAGATACGCAGTATTCT. It translates to CASSWELFTDTQYS.